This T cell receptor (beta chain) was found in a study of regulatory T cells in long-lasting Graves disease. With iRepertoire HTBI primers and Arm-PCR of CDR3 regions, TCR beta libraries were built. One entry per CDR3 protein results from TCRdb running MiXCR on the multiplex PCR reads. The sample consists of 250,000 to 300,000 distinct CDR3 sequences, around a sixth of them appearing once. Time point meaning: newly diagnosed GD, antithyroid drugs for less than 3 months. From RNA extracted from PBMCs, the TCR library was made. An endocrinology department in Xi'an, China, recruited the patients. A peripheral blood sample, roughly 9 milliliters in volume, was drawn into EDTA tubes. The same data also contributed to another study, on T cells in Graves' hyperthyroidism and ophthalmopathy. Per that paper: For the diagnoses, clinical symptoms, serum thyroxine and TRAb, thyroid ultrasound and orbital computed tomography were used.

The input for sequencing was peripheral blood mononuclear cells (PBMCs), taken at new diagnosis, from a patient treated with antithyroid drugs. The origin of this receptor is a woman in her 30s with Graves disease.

CDR3 DNA: TGTGCCAGTAGTATAGATGGGGCCTTGGGACCCTACGAGCAGTACTTC. Protein product: CASSIDGALGPYEQYF. This chain connects TRBV19 to TRBJ2-7; D is tentatively TRBD1 or TRBD2 (5 bases each). V gave up 0 bases and J gave up 2 bases, with 14 bases separating them. The CDR3 has 16 residues. CDR1 and CDR2 from the germline V gene are LNHDA and SQIVND (reference sequence).